This T cell receptor beta chain was observed in a study of T cell repertoires in cytomegalovirus infection (dated 2019 in TCRdb). Background for the entire study: Because public TCR beta signatures pointed to carriage of CMV infection together with the matching HLA type, the HLA type of each donor mattered for the analysis. What the study reported, not specific to this receptor: In both this cohort and an independent roughly 400-donor cohort, the cumulative frequency of public TCR beta family members distinguished carriers of CMV infection plus the relevant HLA type. The ex vivo response was dominated by HLA-C-restricted CMV-specific TCR beta clonotypes, and the single most frequent clonotype in two of eight donors was supplied by these HLA-C-restricted clonotypes.

The junction shows trimming of 1 base on V and 12 bases on J, plus 15 bases between the germline ends. The CDR3 numbers 13 residues from cysteine through phenylalanine. Here the CDR3 DNA is all that survives: 39 bases in frame from base 1. The germline V gene gives CDR1 as SGHVS and CDR2 as FQNEAQ. These reads were obtained on an Illumina HiSeq 1500. TCRdb redid the processing of the public reads, applying fastp at Q25 and MiXCR, and retained in-frame beta chains. Identical CDR3 proteins give one entry, which carries the most common genes and DNA. This sample gives about 130,000 distinct CDR3 sequences in total; almost 9% of them show up just once. Of the sample, about 9.4% is held by the ten largest clones. In its sample, this clonotype was seen many times. Its specific antigen is unknown. Per-nucleotide qualities are absent, and no much larger clonotype sits a single base away.

Sequenced input: PBMCs. The source is a human donor in good health (CMV status not recorded). Some clones in this sample may be carry-over from other donors' samples. The chain joins TRBV7-8 to TRBJ2-5; the D gene is possibly TRBD1 or TRBD2, each agreeing over 5 bases. The CDR3 loop reads CASSLVGQFSEYF. DNA sequence: TGTGCCAGCAGCTTAGTAGGACAATTTAGCGAGTACTTC.